Each of the 9 T cell receptor beta chains below was sequenced from the same sample in a study of response to subunit inactivated influenza vaccine. In TCRdb, the RT-PCR reads were re-called with MiXCR into one record per CDR3 protein. In the table there are 500,000 to 700,000 distinct CDR3 sequences, less than 25% of which are singletons. These data were also filed under a second study, of T cells expressing NK-cell markers. In that study: What made the TCR beta cDNA was 5'RACE template switching with UMIs.

Material: CD4+ T cells sorted from PBMCs, obtained about 13 days after vaccination. These TCRs come from a man aged 50-60 years who received an inactivated influenza vaccine.

This clonotype showed up just a few times. J is TRBJ2-3 and V is TRBV7-2; D is possibly TRBD1 or TRBD2 (5 bases each). The germline CDR1 and CDR2 sequences are SGHTA and FQGNSA. V was clipped by 5 bases and J by 1 base, with 13 bases between them. CDR3 length: 15 residues. CDR3 nucleotide sequence: TGTGCCAGCAGCCCCCGGGGCCTTCGCACAGATACGCAGTATTTT. The encoded protein is CASSPRGLRTDTQYF.

The table lists this clonotype with a few counts. J is TRBJ2-5 and V is TRBV4-1, with TRBD2 identical over 11 bases. CDR3 length equals 18 residues. Germline lookup yields CDR1 MGHRA and CDR2 YSYEKL. V shed 0 bases and J 5 bases; nucleotides not matched to a gene: 11. CDR3 loop: CASSQDFSGGDLRETQYF. DNA for the CDR3: TGCGCCAGCAGCCAAGATTTTAGCGGGGGGGACCTCCGGGAGACCCAGTACTTC.

The J gene is TRBJ2-3, the V gene TRBV7-2, with D unresolved. This CDR3 has 13 amino acids. Looked up from germline, CDR1 is SGHTA and CDR2 is FQGNSA. Trimming shortened V by 5 bases and J by 10 bases, and 16 bases separated the two germline ends. The CDR3 sequence is CASSPYGDFSQYF. The CDR3 region has the DNA TGTGCCAGCAGCCCCTATGGGGATTTCTCGCAGTATTTT.

The sample holds a few counts of this clonotype. This chain joins TRBV6-2 or TRBV6-3 and TRBJ1-1; perhaps TRBD1 as D (5 bases). V dropped 2 bases and J dropped 4 bases, with 11 bases sitting between them. From germline, CDR1 is MNHEY and CDR2 SVGEGT. The length of the CDR3 is 14 residues. CDR3 in amino acids: CASSYGGGSTEAFF. The CDR3 nucleotides are TGTGCCAGCAGTTACGGGGGTGGGAGCACTGAAGCTTTCTTT.

V and J are TRBV6-2 or TRBV6-3 and TRBJ2-3; D perhaps matches TRBD2 (6 bases). Germline CDR1 and CDR2: MNHEY and SVGEGT. This CDR3 comprises 16 residues. Trimming left V 5 bases short and J 2 bases short, with 17 bases between. CDR3: CASSRDFLTITDTQYF. Here the CDR3 DNA reads TGTGCCAGCAGTCGGGACTTCCTTACTATCACAGATACGCAGTATTTT.

The chain uses TRBV5-1 and TRBJ2-7; D is uncertain. CDR1 and CDR2 from the germline V gene are SGHRS and YFSETQ. The CDR3 runs to 13 residues. V gave up 2 bases and J gave up 5 bases, with 11 bases separating them. The CDR3 loop is CASSFPGANEQYF. CDR3 in DNA: TGCGCCAGCAGCTTTCCCGGCGCGAACGAGCAGTACTTC.

This clonotype showed up many times. J is TRBJ2-1 and V is TRBV29-1; TRBD2 aligns across 7 bases. Germline V gives CDR1 SQVTM, CDR2 ANQGSEA. The CDR3 covers 16 residues. V lost 0 bases and J lost 1; bases outside the gene matches: 6. The CDR3 reads CSVEDPLAESYNEQFF. The CDR3 nucleotides read TGCAGCGTTGAAGATCCCCTAGCGGAGTCCTACAATGAGCAGTTCTTC.

This sequence joins TRBV12-3 or TRBV12-4 and TRBJ1-2, with D uncertain. V lost 3 bases and J lost 4, with 9 bases in between. This CDR3 contains 13 residues. Written as DNA, the CDR3 is TGTGCCAGCAGTTTTCCCGAGGGCTATGGCTACACCTTC. It is translated as CASSFPEGYGYTF.

The V and J genes are TRBV12-3 or TRBV12-4 and TRBJ2-2, with D possibly matching TRBD1 (6 bases). Trimming removed 10 bases from V and 5 bases from J, with 11 bases in between. The CDR3 consists of 12 residues. This CDR3 is CATQGGTGELFF. The CDR3 DNA is TGTGCCACACAAGGGGGAACCGGGGAGCTGTTTTTT.